Here is one TCR beta chain with its context. The antigen is undetermined. The record originates from a study of regulatory T cells in long-lasting Graves disease. Background on the study: Those Graves' patients who were newly diagnosed had been on antithyroid drugs under 3 months.

Through Arm-PCR of CDR3 regions and iRepertoire HTBI primers, TCR beta libraries were built. Each CDR3 protein gets one entry after TCRdb re-called the multiplex PCR reads with MiXCR. Of about 540,000 distinct CDR3 sequences listed, approximately 12% were seen once; the top ten hold roughly 9.7%. This CDR3 spans 13 amino acids. Trimming removed 3 bases from V and 0 bases from J, with 6 bases in between. CDR1 is DFQATT, CDR2 SNEGSKA, per germline (reference sequence). The time point was: newly diagnosed GD, antithyroid drugs for less than 3 months. Extracted RNA from PBMCs served as the source of the TCR library. Study-wide results and limits: It was possible that the small sample size reduced accuracy.

The same sample was also studied in work on T cells in Graves' hyperthyroidism and ophthalmopathy.

The chain uses TRBV20-1 and TRBJ2-1; no definite D call. This sample comprised peripheral blood mononuclear cells (PBMCs), obtained at new diagnosis, from a patient treated with antithyroid drugs. The clonotype originates from a man aged 25-45 years with Graves disease. CDR3 loop: CSASTNSYNEQFF. CDR3 nucleotides: TGCAGTGCTAGCACAAACTCCTACAATGAGCAGTTCTTC.